The 13 T cell receptor beta chains reported below all come from one sample, sequenced in a study of technical replicates of blood from a handful of donors. The table came from immunoSEQ multiplex PCR; TCRdb's copy has only in-frame clones and leaves some out. The profile covers under 95,000 clones, with about 95% appearing a single time and approximately 0.26% taken by the ten largest. Sequenced material: T cells isolated from PBMCs. All receptors derive from a human donor in good health.

This rearrangement joins TRBV5-1 to TRBJ2-2, with 8 bases lining up with TRBD1. This CDR3 spans 14 amino acids. Trimming at V came to 2 bases and at J to 7 bases, leaving 4 bases not matched to a gene. Germline CDR1 and CDR2: SGHRS and YFSETQ. CDR3 protein: CASSFGQGSGELFF. CDR3 nucleotide sequence: TGCGCCAGCAGCTTTGGACAGGGCAGCGGGGAGCTGTTTTTT.

In this sample, this clone turned up once. This chain connects TRBV5-5 to TRBJ2-3, with 9 bases that match TRBD1. Germline V CDR1 and CDR2: SGHKS, YYEKEE (reference sequence). After removal of 5 bases from V and 2 bases from J, the junction contained 6 bases not matched to a gene. CDR3 size: 15 residues. In DNA, the CDR3 is TGTGCCAGCAGTCCCGGGACAGGGCCCACAGATACGCAGTATTTT. This gives the protein CASSPGTGPTDTQYF.

CDR3 sequence: CASSELSGSLNEQFF. The CDR3 bases are TGTGCCAGCAGTGAACTTAGCGGGAGTTTAAATGAGCAGTTCTTC. The gene calls are TRBV6-1 and TRBJ2-1; 9 bases fit TRBD2. Germline-derived CDR1 and CDR2 are MNHNS and SASEGT. The CDR3 contains 15 residues. V lost 2 bases and J lost 7; bases outside the gene matches: 6.

The chain uses TRBV19 and TRBJ1-4; D not resolved. Germline assignment: CDR1 LNHDA and CDR2 SQIVND (reference sequence). The germline V and J ends were trimmed by 8 bases and 1 base, with 11 bases remaining between them. The CDR3 is 14 amino acids. CDR3 nucleotides: TGTGCCAGTGGGAGCACAAGAACTAATGAAAAACTGTTTTTT. Protein product: CASGSTRTNEKLFF.

The chain has TRBV9 and TRBJ1-1; 7 positions match TRBD1. The CDR3 consists of 13 residues. After removal of 3 bases from V and 4 bases from J, the junction contained 3 bases not matched to a gene. Per the germline V gene, CDR1 is SGDLS and CDR2 is YYNGEE. The CDR3 DNA reads as TGTGCCAGCAGCGAGACAGGGACCACTGAAGCTTTCTTT. Translation gives CASSETGTTEAFF. Drawing the rest from reference TRBV9 and TRBJ1-1, the complete variable domain is DSGVTQTPKHLITATGQRVTLRCSPRSGDLSVYWYQQSLDQGLQFLIQYYNGEERAKGNILERFSAQQFPDLHSELNLSSLELGDSALYFCASSETGTTEAFFGQGTRLTVV.

This chain uses TRBV30 with TRBJ1-5; no definite D call. The CDR3 extends over 14 amino acids. The germline V gene has CDR1 GTSNPN and CDR2 SVGIG (reference sequence). Trimming took off 2 bases at V and 2 bases at J, with 10 bases between the two ends. The CDR3 here is CAWSIALGNQPQHF. CDR3 DNA sequence: TGTGCCTGGAGTATTGCGTTAGGCAATCAGCCCCAGCATTTT.

In this sample, this clone turned up a few times. The CDR3 nucleotides read TGTGCCTTTCGGGGGGATGTGAGGAACACTGAAGCTTTCTTT. Translation: CAFRGDVRNTEAFF. The chain is built from TRBV30 and TRBJ1-1, with D tentatively TRBD1 (5 bases). Germline V gene sequence: CDR1 GTSNPN, CDR2 SVGIG (reference sequence). V was shortened by 7 bases and J by 1 base, with 16 bases between the two germline ends. The CDR3 contains 14 residues.

V usage is TRBV25-1 and J usage is TRBJ1-4, with 7 bases identical to TRBD1. The CDR3 consists of 16 residues. Germline V gene lookup returns CDR1 MGHDK and CDR2 SYGVNS. The trim removed 3 bases at V and 7 bases at J, leaving 11 bases unmatched. The CDR3 coding sequence is TGTGCCAGCAGTGACCTTCAGACAGGGCTAGGTGAAAAACTGTTTTTT. This sequence encodes CASSDLQTGLGEKLFF.

The CDR3 DNA reads as TGTGCCAGTAGTAGAGGGACTAGCGGCTCCTACGAGCAGTACTTC. This sequence encodes CASSRGTSGSYEQYF. The gene calls are TRBV19 and TRBJ2-7; the match to TRBD2 covers 11 bases. CDR3 size: 15 residues. With V trimmed by 4 bases and J by 0 bases, 2 bases remained unmatched. Germline V gene lookup returns CDR1 LNHDA and CDR2 SQIVND (reference sequence).

The V gene is TRBV18, the J gene TRBJ2-7, with 7 bases identical to TRBD1. The ends lost 0 bases at V and 1 base at J; junction bases unmatched: 0. Germline CDR1 KGHSH, CDR2 LQKENI. The CDR3 contains 14 residues. The CDR3 region is CASSPPGQSYEQYF. The DNA of the CDR3 is TGTGCCAGCTCACCACCGGGACAGTCCTACGAGCAGTACTTC. The whole variable domain, filled in from reference TRBV18 and TRBJ2-7, reads NAGVMQNPRHLVRRRGQEARLRCSPMKGHSHVYWYRQLPEEGLKFMVYLQKENIIDESGMPKERFSAEFPKEGPSILRIQQVVRGDSAAYFCASSPPGQSYEQYFGPGTRLTVT.

This chain connects TRBV10-2 to TRBJ1-4; 7 nucleotides agree with TRBD1. The ends lost 8 bases at V and 5 bases at J; junction bases unmatched: 8. This CDR3 is built from 14 residues. Germline V gene data show CDR1 as WSHSY and CDR2 as SAAADI. CDR3 coding DNA: TGCGCCAGCCGGACGGACAGGTCGAATGAAAAACTGTTTTTT. Its protein is CASRTDRSNEKLFF.

This clone showed up just a few times. The chain has TRBV28 and TRBJ2-7; 7 nucleotides agree with TRBD1. The V gene end was trimmed by 3 bases and the J gene end by 2 bases; junction bases not matched to a gene: 10. CDR1 and CDR2 from the germline V gene are MDHEN and SYDVKM. This CDR3 spans 16 amino acids. The CDR3 sequence is CASSFFPGQSTYEQYF. CDR3 DNA sequence: TGTGCCAGCAGTTTTTTTCCGGGACAGAGTACCTACGAGCAGTACTTC.

The rearrangement links TRBV11-3 to TRBJ2-7; 7 nucleotides match TRBD1. Trimming cost V 3 bases and J 5 bases; bases outside gene matches: 1. The germline V gene has CDR1 SGHNT and CDR2 YENEEA. This CDR3 has 12 residues. Here the CDR3 reads CASSFTGDEQYF. In DNA form, the CDR3 reads TGTGCCAGCAGCTTCACAGGGGACGAGCAGTACTTC.